This T cell receptor beta chain was sequenced for a study of cytomegalovirus exposure and HLA in healthy donors. CDR1 and CDR2 from the germline V gene are MNHEY and SVGAGI. The CDR3 sequence is 13 residues long. V lost 6 bases and J lost 6, with 12 bases in between. The PCR employed 60 Vbeta primers together with 13 Jbeta primers. Profiling relied on immunoSEQ multiplex PCR, and the TCRdb table lists in-frame clones only, not all of them. The sample lists 100,000 to 150,000 clones, more than 60% occurring once. The sequenced material came from PBMCs. This rearrangement joins TRBV6-5 to TRBJ2-1; the D gene is possibly TRBD1 (6 bases). The clonotype originates from a woman in her sixties in good health and CMV-seropositive. The CDR3 coding sequence is TGTGCCAGCAGAGATACAGGGATCAATGAGCAGTTCTTC. Protein product: CASRDTGINEQFF.